The 22 T cell receptor beta chains listed next were all sequenced from one sample in a study of T-cell reconstitution after alpha-beta-depleted transplantation in children. Construction of the TCRbeta library involved unique molecular identifiers. TCRdb fed the PCR reads into MiXCR, producing one record per CDR3 protein. Among some 460,000 distinct CDR3 sequences listed, 15% to 20% were seen once. The input for sequencing was PBMCs, mostly from graft donor cells, taken 360 days after TCRalphabeta/CD19-depleted stem cell transplant. These receptors all stem from a boy under three years old who had a stem cell transplant for Wiskott-Aldrich syndrome, so the T cells may come from the graft donor.

The chain has TRBV6-5 and TRBJ2-7; possibly TRBD1 or TRBD2 for D (6 bases each). The V gene lost 4 bases and the J gene lost 3 bases, with 13 bases spanning the gap. The germline CDR1 and CDR2 sequences are MNHEY and SVGAGI. The CDR3 is 14 amino acids. In DNA, the CDR3 is TGTGCCAGCAGTTGGGGGGCGTTCGGCTACGAGCAGTACTTC. Protein: CASSWGAFGYEQYF.

This clonotype was seen a handful of times. The V and J genes are TRBV12-3 or TRBV12-4 and TRBJ2-1; a weak D match, TRBD2 (5 bases). The CDR3 length is 13 residues. The ends were cut back, 1 base at V and 9 bases at J, with 10 bases in the middle. The chain's CDR3 is CASSLGPAGEQFF. The DNA for the CDR3 is TGTGCCAGCAGTTTAGGGCCGGCGGGTGAGCAGTTCTTC.

This clonotype showed up just a few times. The gene calls are TRBV25-1 and TRBJ1-2, with 7 nucleotides matching TRBD1. Germline assignment: CDR1 MGHDK and CDR2 SYGVNS. Trimming took 3 bases from V and 8 from J; bases not matched to a gene: 9. This CDR3 region has 14 residues. The chain's CDR3 is CASSEGTALGGYTF. The CDR3 DNA sequence: TGTGCCAGCAGTGAGGGGACAGCCCTCGGAGGCTACACCTTC.

V and J are TRBV14 and TRBJ2-7; possibly TRBD2 for D (5 bases). V was cut by 1 base and J by 7 bases, with 14 bases left in between. CDR3 length: 14 residues. In germline, CDR1 is SGHDN, CDR2 FVKESK. The DNA for the CDR3 is TGTGCCAGCAGCCAAGTCTTTTATTCGGGGGAGCAGTACTTC. This gives the protein CASSQVFYSGEQYF.

This clonotype has just a few counts. The J gene is TRBJ1-5, the V gene TRBV12-3 or TRBV12-4, with 7 bases that match TRBD1. J gave up 6 bases and V 4 bases, and 3 bases lay outside the gene matches. This CDR3 is 13 amino acids long. CDR3 sequence reads: CASSYQGGQPQHF. CDR3 DNA sequence: TGTGCCAGCAGTTACCAGGGGGGTCAGCCCCAGCATTTT.

This sequence joins TRBV20-1 and TRBJ2-6, with 7 bases matching TRBD1. This CDR3 comprises 17 residues. With V trimmed by 6 bases and J by 0 bases, 11 bases remained unmatched. The germline V gene encodes CDR1 DFQATT and CDR2 SNEGSKA (reference sequence). In DNA, the CDR3 is TGCAGTGCGAGAACTTGGGACAGACGCTCTGGGGCCAACGTCCTGACTTTC. Translated, it gives CSARTWDRRSGANVLTF.

The chain recombines TRBV10-3 with TRBJ2-7; D is unresolved. V was shortened by 0 bases and J by 0 bases, with 15 bases between the two germline ends. Germline lookup yields CDR1 ENHRY and CDR2 SYGVKD. The CDR3 spans 17 residues. The CDR3 DNA reads TGTGCCATCAGTGAGTCGAAGGTCACTGGGTACTCCTACGAGCAGTACTTC. Its protein product is CAISESKVTGYSYEQYF.

This clonotype showed up many times. The rearrangement joins TRBV12-3 or TRBV12-4 to TRBJ2-1; D may correspond to TRBD1 or TRBD2 (5 bases each). This CDR3 has 16 amino acids. Trimming removed 6 bases at V and 0 bases at J, with 15 bases between. The CDR3 sequence: CASRNPGGPSYNEQFF. DNA of the CDR3: TGTGCCAGCAGGAACCCTGGGGGTCCCTCCTACAATGAGCAGTTCTTC.

The chain has TRBV7-9 and TRBJ2-7; D is possibly TRBD1 (6 bases). Trimming pared 1 base from V and 0 bases from J, leaving 10 bases between. CDR1 is SEHNR, CDR2 FQNEAQ, per germline (reference sequence). The CDR3 runs 15 residues. The chain's CDR3 is CASSLDTGSSYEQYF. The DNA for the CDR3 is TGTGCCAGCAGCTTAGATACAGGGAGCTCCTACGAGCAGTACTTC.

The rearrangement uses TRBV15 and TRBJ2-1; D possibly corresponds to TRBD2 (6 bases). Trimming left V 0 bases short and J 8 bases short, with 11 bases between. CDR3 length equals 14 residues. Germline CDR1 LNHNV, CDR2 YYDKDF (reference sequence). This CDR3 is CATSRERAGDEQFF. The CDR3 region has the DNA TGTGCCACCAGCAGAGAGCGAGCGGGCGATGAGCAGTTCTTC.

This clonotype was detected only a few times. This chain connects TRBV7-6 to TRBJ2-2, with 11 positions matching TRBD2. Germline CDR1 SGHVS, CDR2 FNYEAQ. J gave up 2 bases and V 1 base, and 6 bases lay outside the gene matches. The CDR3 sequence is 18 residues long. The CDR3 sequence: CASSLVAGGLANTGELFF. The CDR3 DNA is TGTGCCAGCAGCTTAGTAGCGGGAGGGCTAGCTAACACCGGGGAGCTGTTTTTT. Full variable domain (rest looked up from reference TRBV7-6 and TRBJ2-2): GAGVSQSPRYKVTKRGQDVALRCDPISGHVSLYWYRQALGQGPEFLTYFNYEAQQDKSGLPNDRFSAERPEGSISTLTIQRTEQRDSAMYRCASSLVAGGLANTGELFFGEGSRLTVL.

This clonotype was observed a few times. The genes are TRBV18 and TRBJ2-2, with D possibly matching TRBD2 (5 bases). CDR3 size: 17 residues. The V end was cut by 3 bases, the J end by 5 bases, with 19 bases between. The germline V gene has CDR1 KGHSH and CDR2 LQKENI. As DNA, the CDR3 is TGTGCCAGCTCACCTATACTGACCTTAAGACTAACCGGGGAGCTGTTTTTT. Translated, it gives CASSPILTLRLTGELFF.

Comments on this clonotype: Just one base apart from a much larger clone, this may be a read error. The rearrangement links TRBV20-1 to TRBJ1-1; no reliable D call. The germline CDR1 and CDR2 sequences are DFQATT and SNEGSKA (reference sequence). The CDR3 consists of 12 residues. CDR3 loop: CSDRVRNTEAFF. The CDR3 nucleotides read TGCAGTGATAGAGTGCGGAACACTGAAGCTTTCTTT.

In this sample, this clonotype turned up a few times. The CDR3 nucleotides are TGTGCCAGCAGCTTGCTACGGGGGGCGGGGGCGCAGTATTTT. Translation: CASSLLRGAGAQYF. The genes are TRBV7-2 and TRBJ2-3; possible D gene TRBD2, 7 bases. V shed 3 bases and J shed 10 bases, with 17 bases lying between them. The CDR3 sequence is 14 residues long. Per the germline V gene, CDR1 is SGHTA and CDR2 is FQGNSA.

The V gene is TRBV10-3, the J gene TRBJ2-5; maybe TRBD2 (6 bases). The CDR3 spans 14 residues. CDR1 is ENHRY, CDR2 SYGVKD, per germline. Trimming left V 3 bases short and J 2 bases short, with 10 bases between. CDR3 in amino acids: CAISDPGLQETQYF. The CDR3 nucleotides read TGTGCCATCAGTGACCCCGGACTACAAGAGACCCAGTACTTC.

CDR3: CASSLVTTHGYTF. The CDR3 DNA reads TGTGCCAGCAGCTTAGTAACAACTCATGGCTACACCTTC. The rearrangement uses TRBV7-2 and TRBJ1-2, with D uncertain. The CDR3 length is 13 residues. Trimming took 1 base from V and 6 from J, leaving 9 bases between them. Germline loops: CDR1 SGHTA, CDR2 FQGNSA.

This clonotype was found a few times. The V call is TRBV14, the J call TRBJ2-1; TRBD2 aligns across 8 bases. The trim removed 0 bases at V and 5 bases at J, leaving 6 bases unmatched. Germline-derived CDR1 and CDR2 are SGHDN and FVKESK. The CDR3 runs 16 residues. The CDR3 DNA reads TGTGCCAGCAGCCAAGATTTCCGGGAGGGTCACAATGAGCAGTTCTTC. Amino acids: CASSQDFREGHNEQFF.

In DNA, the CDR3 is TGTGCCAGCAGCCGAAGACAGGGTTTAAACTACGAGCAGTACTTC. It specifies CASSRRQGLNYEQYF. V usage is TRBV3-1 and J usage is TRBJ2-7, with 7 nucleotides matching TRBD1. This CDR3 contains 15 residues. Germline CDR1 is LGHDT and CDR2 is YNNKEL (reference sequence). V gave up 4 bases and J gave up 3 bases; unmatched junction bases: 9.

V and J are TRBV5-4 and TRBJ2-7, with 8 bases that match TRBD2. With 3 bases clipped from V and 0 bases from J, the junction kept 11 bases outside the gene matches. The CDR3 runs to 17 residues. Germline-derived CDR1 and CDR2 are SGHNT and YYREEE (reference sequence). The CDR3, as DNA: TGTGCCAGCAGCTCCCGGCTACTAGCGGATAGCTCCTACGAGCAGTACTTC. Encoded protein: CASSSRLLADSSYEQYF.

The chain carries TRBV6-1 and TRBJ2-7, with D perhaps TRBD1 (5 bases). The germline CDR1 and CDR2 sequences are MNHNS and SASEGT. The CDR3 has 14 residues. V gave up 6 bases and J gave up 0 bases, with 12 bases separating them. DNA for the CDR3: TGTGCCAGCAGCCCGACAGTGAACTCCTACGAGCAGTACTTC. It is translated as CASSPTVNSYEQYF.

This clonotype was detected a few times. The chain couples TRBV2 to TRBJ1-1; the D is unclear. Germline loops: CDR1 SNHLY, CDR2 FYNNEI. This CDR3 is built from 14 residues. With 6 bases removed from V and 0 bases from J, the gap between germline ends came to 11 bases. In nucleotides, the CDR3 is TGTGCCAGCAGGGTGGAGATGATGAACACTGAAGCTTTCTTT. Translation gives CASRVEMMNTEAFF.

In its sample, this clonotype was seen a few times. The V call is TRBV30, the J call TRBJ2-7; D could derive from TRBD1 or TRBD2 (5 bases each). The CDR3 has 12 residues. The V and J ends lost 7 bases and 3 bases respectively, with 13 bases between them. Germline CDR1 is GTSNPN and CDR2 is SVGIG (reference sequence). This chain's CDR3 is CASPGPNYEQYF. CDR3 DNA: TGTGCCTCACCGGGACCTAACTACGAGCAGTACTTC. Filled out from reference TRBV30 and TRBJ2-7, the complete variable domain reads SQTIHQWPATLVQPVGSPLSLECTVEGTSNPNLYWYRQAAGRGLQLLFYSVGIGQISSEVPQNLSASRPQDRQFILSSKKLLLSDSGFYLCASPGPNYEQYFGPGTRLTVT.